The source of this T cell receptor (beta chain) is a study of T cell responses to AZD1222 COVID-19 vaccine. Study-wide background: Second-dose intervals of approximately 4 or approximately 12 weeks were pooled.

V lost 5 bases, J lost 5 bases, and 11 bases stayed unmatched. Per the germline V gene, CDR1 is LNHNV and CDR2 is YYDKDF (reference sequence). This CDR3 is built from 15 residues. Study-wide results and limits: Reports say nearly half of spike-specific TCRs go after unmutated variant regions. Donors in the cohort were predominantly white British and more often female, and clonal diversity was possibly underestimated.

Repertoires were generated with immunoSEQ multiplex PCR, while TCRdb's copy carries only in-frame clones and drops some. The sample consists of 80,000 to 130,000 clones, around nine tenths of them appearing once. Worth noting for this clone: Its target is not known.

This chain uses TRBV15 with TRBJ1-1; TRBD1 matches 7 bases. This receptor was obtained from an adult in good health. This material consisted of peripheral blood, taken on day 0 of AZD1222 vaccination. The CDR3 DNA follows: TGTGCCACCAGCTTACCGACAGGGACCAGGACTGAAGCTTTCTTT. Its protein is CATSLPTGTRTEAFF.